Presented here are 20 T cell receptor beta chains from one specimen sequenced in a study of blood T cell repertoires in COVID-19. Only in-frame clones appear in the TCRdb table, and some are missing; sequencing was by immunoSEQ multiplex PCR. Found here are about 310,000 clones, over 75% of them singletons; the top ten hold 1%. The sample comprised peripheral blood. The receptor source for this set is a man aged 45-65 years with active or convalescent COVID-19.

The rearrangement joins TRBV10-3 to TRBJ2-2; D is perhaps TRBD1 (6 bases). Germline CDR1 reads ENHRY; CDR2 reads SYGVKD. Trimming removed 5 bases at V and 2 bases at J, with 15 bases between. This CDR3 region has 16 residues. The CDR3 is CAISKATGTNTGELFF. CDR3 DNA sequence: TGTGCCATCAGTAAAGCCACCGGGACAAACACCGGGGAGCTGTTTTTT.

This clone was seen a single time. CDR3 loop: CASSSPTSGRTYEQFF. In nucleotides, the CDR3 is TGTGCCAGCAGCTCCCCGACTAGCGGGAGAACCTATGAGCAGTTCTTC. The chain couples TRBV9 to TRBJ2-1; 12 bases line up with TRBD2. J lost 8 bases, V lost 4 bases, and 10 bases had no gene match. Germline CDR1 is SGDLS and CDR2 is YYNGEE. The CDR3 is 16 amino acids.

This chain connects TRBV11-2 to TRBJ1-5; the match to TRBD1 covers 7 bases. Trimming took 4 bases from V and 0 from J; bases not matched to a gene: 9. The germline V gene encodes CDR1 SGHAT and CDR2 FQNNGV. The CDR3 totals 17 residues. CDR3 loop: CASSSGQQDYSNQPQHF. DNA for the CDR3: TGTGCCAGCAGCTCGGGACAGCAGGATTATAGCAATCAGCCCCAGCATTTT.

CDR3 DNA: TGTGCCAGCAGTTTATGGGGCAGTAACGCGAACACCGGGGAGCTGTTTTTT. The encoded protein is CASSLWGSNANTGELFF. This sequence joins TRBV28 and TRBJ2-2; no reliable D call. Germline lookup yields CDR1 MDHEN and CDR2 SYDVKM. The CDR3 is 17 amino acids. V lost 0 bases and J 0 bases, leaving 11 bases between the germline ends.

V gene TRBV4-2 combines with J gene TRBJ2-2, with TRBD1 matching 8 bases. This CDR3 has 14 amino acids. The germline gives CDR1 LGHNA, CDR2 YNFKEQ. The V segment lost 4 bases and the J segment 3 bases; nucleotides outside the gene matches: 1. The CDR3 nucleotides are TGTGCCAGCAGCCTGACAGGGGACACCGGGGAGCTGTTTTTT. Translated: CASSLTGDTGELFF.

The chain combines TRBV6-4 with TRBJ1-2; no definite D call. Trimming took 4 bases from V and 13 from J, leaving 13 bases between them. CDR3 size: 11 residues. CDR1 is MRHNA and CDR2 is SNTAGT in the germline V gene. The CDR3 protein is CASSAGGRFTF. The CDR3 DNA reads as TGTGCCAGCAGTGCCGGTGGGCGTTTCACCTTC.

The chain links TRBV7-2 to TRBJ2-3; 11 bases line up with TRBD1. The CDR3 is made up of 16 amino acids. Trimming took 1 base from V and 2 from J; bases not matched to a gene: 2. The germline gives CDR1 SGHTA, CDR2 FQGNSA. The CDR3 DNA is TGTGCCAGCAGCTTAGTGGGACAGGGGGACACAGATACGCAGTATTTT. Protein: CASSLVGQGDTDTQYF.

The chain has TRBV30 and TRBJ1-1, with no clear D. CDR3 size: 13 residues. Between the trimmed V and J ends, which lost 1 base and 3 bases, there was a span of 9 bases. Germline V gene lookup returns CDR1 GTSNPN and CDR2 SVGIG (reference sequence). CDR3 region: CAWSGASHTEAFF. CDR3 in DNA: TGTGCCTGGAGTGGGGCCTCACACACTGAAGCTTTCTTT.

As concerns this clone: Other DNA sequences within the sample encode an identical CDR3. This chain joins TRBV5-1 and TRBJ2-1; 8 nucleotides align to TRBD1. With 0 bases clipped from V and 6 bases from J, the junction kept 2 bases outside the gene matches. The CDR3 has 14 residues. The germline CDR1 and CDR2 sequences are SGHRS and YFSETQ. The CDR3: CASSLGTGGNEQFF. The CDR3 DNA reads as TGCGCCAGCAGCTTGGGAACAGGGGGCAATGAGCAGTTCTTC.

The chain couples TRBV10-3 to TRBJ1-4, with 7 bases that match TRBD1. CDR1 is ENHRY, CDR2 SYGVKD, per germline. This CDR3 contains 13 residues. Losses at the gene ends were 6 bases for V and 6 bases for J; bases not matched to a gene: 4. Written as DNA, the CDR3 is TGTGCCATCAGAACAGGGGTGGATGAAAAACTGTTTTTT. It translates to CAIRTGVDEKLFF.

This clone was observed once. The CDR3 DNA follows: TGCGCCAGCAGTGAGGCCAGTAATGAAAAACTGTTTTTT. Its translation is CASSEASNEKLFF. V is TRBV10-2 and J is TRBJ1-4, with D hard to call. CDR3 size: 13 residues. V was shortened by 2 bases and J by 4 bases, with 5 bases between the two germline ends. Per germline, CDR1 WSHSY and CDR2 SAAADI.

This clone has more than one count but fewer than ten. The J gene is TRBJ2-1, the V gene TRBV27; TRBD2 matches 8 bases. The germline gives CDR1 MNHEY, CDR2 SMNVEV (reference sequence). V shed 6 bases, J shed 14 bases, and the junction held 15 bases outside the gene matches. The CDR3 length is 14 residues. CDR3 bases: TGTGCCAGCAGCCTTAGAGCCGGGGGGGGCAGAAAGTTCTTC. Translation: CASSLRAGGGRKFF.

The chain uses TRBV7-2 and TRBJ1-2, with TRBD1 identical over 7 bases. Germline lookup yields CDR1 SGHTA and CDR2 FQGNSA. V lost 3 bases to trimming and J lost 3 bases; unmatched junction nucleotides: 13. The CDR3 covers 17 residues. The CDR3 DNA reads TGTGCCAGCAGCTTTTACTCGGCAGGGGGAAAAGACTATGGCTACACCTTC. This translates into CASSFYSAGGKDYGYTF.

This clone has only a few counts. The chain employs TRBV28 and TRBJ1-2, with D perhaps TRBD1 (6 bases). The length of the CDR3 is 14 residues. The V end lost 7 bases, the J end lost 6 bases, and 18 bases lay between the germline ends. Germline V gene data show CDR1 as MDHEN and CDR2 as SYDVKM. The CDR3 DNA follows: TGTGCCAGCATTAAGGGGGAGCTAACTAATGGCTACACCTTC. It is translated as CASIKGELTNGYTF.

The chain uses TRBV13 and TRBJ1-4; 9 bases line up with TRBD1. Trimming at V came to 5 bases and at J to 10 bases, leaving 11 bases not matched to a gene. This CDR3 is built from 15 residues. The germline gives CDR1 PRHDT, CDR2 FYEKMQ (reference sequence). The CDR3 nucleotides are TGTGCCAGCAGCGAAGCGGACAGGGGAAGGGTAAAACTGTTTTTT. It is translated as CASSEADRGRVKLFF.

The rearrangement joins TRBV5-8 to TRBJ2-3; TRBD1 aligns across 9 bases. The CDR3 loop spans 14 amino acids. In germline, CDR1 is SGHTS, CDR2 YDEGEE. Losses at the gene ends were 10 bases for V and 4 bases for J; bases not matched to a gene: 10. The CDR3 DNA is TGTGCCGCGGCGGCGGACAGGGGCGCAGATACGCAGTATTTT. Translation: CAAAADRGADTQYF.

This clone was observed once. This chain joins TRBV6-5 and TRBJ1-6; the D is unclear. V was pared by 7 bases and J by 7 bases, with 14 bases between. CDR3 size: 14 residues. Germline V gene sequence: CDR1 MNHEY, CDR2 SVGAGI. The CDR3 region has the DNA TGTGCCAGCATTGGCTCCTTGATGAATTCACCCCTCCACTTT. It encodes CASIGSLMNSPLHF.

The rearrangement joins TRBV6-5 to TRBJ2-3; 9 bases align to TRBD1. This CDR3 is built from 14 residues. Trimming cost V 7 bases and J 3 bases; bases outside gene matches: 5. The germline gives CDR1 MNHEY, CDR2 SVGAGI. The CDR3 is CASTDRGETDTQYF. The CDR3 nucleotides read TGTGCCAGCACCGACAGGGGGGAGACAGATACGCAGTATTTT.

V gene TRBV6-2 or TRBV6-3 combines with J gene TRBJ1-6; 9 bases map to TRBD1. The CDR3 covers 17 residues. V trimming: 5 bases; J trimming: 0 bases; junction bases outside the gene matches: 5. Per the germline V gene, CDR1 is MNHEY and CDR2 is SVGEGT. CDR3 sequence reads: CASSTDRGFSYNSPLHF. DNA of the CDR3: TGTGCCAGCAGTACAGACAGGGGGTTCTCCTATAATTCACCCCTCCACTTT.

The rearrangement joins TRBV12-3 or TRBV12-4 to TRBJ1-5; possible D gene TRBD1, 6 bases. Trimming removed 8 bases at V and 6 bases at J, with 14 bases between. The CDR3 spans 13 residues. The CDR3 reads CASGIRGPQPQHF. The CDR3 nucleotides read TGTGCCAGCGGTATCAGGGGCCCTCAGCCCCAGCATTTT.